These T cell receptor beta chains were read from a single sample in a study of PD-1 blockade in classical Hodgkin lymphoma. TCRdb's copy holds only in-frame clones and misses some; the assay was immunoSEQ multiplex PCR. Counted here are about 40,000 clones, over 70% occurring once; the ten biggest clones make up roughly 9%. The material was peripheral blood mononuclear cells (PBMCs), obtained at baseline. Receptor source: a human donor with classical Hodgkin lymphoma. Each CDR3 is given with its conserved first and last residue. Fields, in order: V gene, J gene, clone size, D gene, CDR3 DNA, CDR3 protein. A D gene is named only where the DNA matches it firmly. Clone size appears in some rows only: once, few, many, or a class for an expanded clone.

V gene: TRBV6-5; J gene: TRBJ1-1; clone size: NA; D gene: NA; CDR3 DNA: TGTGCCAGCAGTCCTGCAGCGAACACTGAAGCTTTCTTT; CDR3 protein: CASSPAANTEAFF
V gene: TRBV13; J gene: TRBJ1-4; clone size: NA; D gene: NA; CDR3 DNA: TGTGCCAGCAGCCAAACAGGGAGAGGAACTGAAAAACTGTTTTTT; CDR3 protein: CASSQTGRGTEKLFF
V gene: TRBV5-1; J gene: TRBJ2-7; clone size: NA; D gene: NA; CDR3 DNA: TGCGCCAGCAGCTTGATTCCAGGTGCCGGGGGCCTCTTGGGCGAGCAGTACTTC; CDR3 protein: CASSLIPGAGGLLGEQYF
V gene: TRBV2; J gene: TRBJ2-2; clone size: NA; D gene: NA; CDR3 DNA: TGTGCCAGCAGTGTGCTAGTCAGTACCGGGGAGCTGTTTTTT; CDR3 protein: CASSVLVSTGELFF
V gene: TRBV11-2; J gene: TRBJ2-7; clone size: NA; D gene: NA; CDR3 DNA: TGTGCCAGCAGCTTCGGGCCCCACTACGAGCAGTACTTC; CDR3 protein: CASSFGPHYEQYF
V gene: TRBV4-2; J gene: TRBJ2-3; clone size: NA; D gene: NA; CDR3 DNA: TGTGCCAGCAGCCAAGATTTGGAGGGCCGAGATACGCAGTATTTT; CDR3 protein: CASSQDLEGRDTQYF
V gene: TRBV2; J gene: TRBJ1-2; clone size: NA; D gene: NA; CDR3 DNA: TGTGCCAGCAGATACAGACCCTCCTATGGCTACACCTTC; CDR3 protein: CASRYRPSYGYTF
V gene: TRBV11-2; J gene: TRBJ2-6; clone size: NA; D gene: NA; CDR3 DNA: TGTGCCAGCAGCTTAGCCTTCGGGGTAGGGGCCAACGTCCTGACTTTC; CDR3 protein: CASSLAFGVGANVLTF
V gene: TRBV6-5; J gene: TRBJ2-7; clone size: NA; D gene: NA; CDR3 DNA: TGTGCCAGCAGTTACCTAGGCATCTCCTACGAGCAGTACTTC; CDR3 protein: CASSYLGISYEQYF
V gene: TRBV9; J gene: TRBJ1-1; clone size: NA; D gene: NA; CDR3 DNA: TGTGCCAGCAGCCCAAAGCGGGGGAACACTGAAGCTTTCTTT; CDR3 protein: CASSPKRGNTEAFF
V gene: TRBV27; J gene: TRBJ2-3; clone size: NA; D gene: NA; CDR3 DNA: TGTGCCAGCAGGCGGGACCTGGGAATTCCAGATACGCAGTATTTT; CDR3 protein: CASRRDLGIPDTQYF
V gene: TRBV6-6; J gene: TRBJ2-1; clone size: NA; D gene: TRBD2; CDR3 DNA: TGTGCCAGCAGTTACAGGCAGATGGGGGAGGGGCAGTTCTTC; CDR3 protein: CASSYRQMGEGQFF
V gene: TRBV2; J gene: TRBJ1-1; clone size: NA; D gene: NA; CDR3 DNA: TGTGCCAGCAGTGAAGACGTTGCCACTGAAGCTTTCTTT; CDR3 protein: CASSEDVATEAFF
V gene: TRBV2; J gene: TRBJ2-5; clone size: NA; D gene: NA; CDR3 DNA: TGTGCCAGCAGGGTAATTACAGGAGGGGAGACCCAGTACTTC; CDR3 protein: CASRVITGGETQYF
V gene: TRBV28; J gene: TRBJ2-7; clone size: NA; D gene: NA; CDR3 DNA: TGTGCCAGCAGTTTACCCCCGACGCTTACCTACGAGCAGTACTTC; CDR3 protein: CASSLPPTLTYEQYF
V gene: TRBV6-6; J gene: TRBJ2-7; clone size: NA; D gene: NA; CDR3 DNA: TGTGCCAGCAGTCCAGGGTCCTACGAGCAGTACTTC; CDR3 protein: CASSPGSYEQYF
V gene: TRBV2; J gene: TRBJ1-2; clone size: NA; D gene: TRBD1; CDR3 DNA: TGTGCCAGCAGAGTGGGACAGGGGGCTTACTATGGCTACACCTTC; CDR3 protein: CASRVGQGAYYGYTF
V gene: TRBV6-5; J gene: TRBJ1-2; clone size: NA; D gene: NA; CDR3 DNA: TGTGCCAGCAGTTCGACCCCCACAGGGCGGGGTGGCTACACCTTC; CDR3 protein: CASSSTPTGRGGYTF
V gene: TRBV19; J gene: TRBJ1-2; clone size: NA; D gene: NA; CDR3 DNA: TGTGCCAGTAGTATCTGGGACGGTAACTATGGCTACACCTTC; CDR3 protein: CASSIWDGNYGYTF
V gene: TRBV7-9; J gene: TRBJ1-2; clone size: NA; D gene: NA; CDR3 DNA: TGTGCCAGCGGACTAGGGAGGGACTATGGCTACACCTTC; CDR3 protein: CASGLGRDYGYTF
V gene: TRBV7-8; J gene: TRBJ1-5; clone size: NA; D gene: NA; CDR3 DNA: TGTGCCAGCAGCTTATTGAACAGGGCGAATCAGCCCCAGCATTTT; CDR3 protein: CASSLLNRANQPQHF
V gene: TRBV6-5; J gene: TRBJ1-2; clone size: few; D gene: NA; CDR3 DNA: TGTGCCAGCAGCCTGGGGCCTTATGGCTACACCTTC; CDR3 protein: CASSLGPYGYTF
V gene: TRBV11-1; J gene: TRBJ2-2; clone size: few; D gene: TRBD2; CDR3 DNA: TGTGCCAGCAGCTACGGACTAGCGGGAGGCACCGGGGAGCTGTTTTTT; CDR3 protein: CASSYGLAGGTGELFF
V gene: TRBV6-6; J gene: TRBJ1-1; clone size: once; D gene: NA; CDR3 DNA: TGTACCAGCAGTAATCAACAGGGCACTGAAGCTTTCTTT; CDR3 protein: CTSSNQQGTEAFF
V gene: TRBV9; J gene: TRBJ2-7; clone size: few; D gene: TRBD1; CDR3 DNA: TGTGCCAGCAGCGGGGGACAGGGGTTGTACGAGCAGTACTTC; CDR3 protein: CASSGGQGLYEQYF
V gene: TRBV6-5; J gene: TRBJ2-1; clone size: NA; D gene: TRBD2; CDR3 DNA: TGTGCCAGCAGTATACGGGGGGGATACAATGAGCAGTTCTTC; CDR3 protein: CASSIRGGYNEQFF
V gene: TRBV30; J gene: TRBJ2-2; clone size: NA; D gene: NA; CDR3 DNA: TGTGCCTGGAGCCGCATGGCCGGGGCCGGGGAGCTGTTTTTT; CDR3 protein: CAWSRMAGAGELFF
V gene: TRBV15; J gene: TRBJ2-5; clone size: NA; D gene: NA; CDR3 DNA: TGTGCCACCAGCAGAGATGGGGGGACCGCCTGGGAAGAGACCCAGTACTTC; CDR3 protein: CATSRDGGTAWEETQYF
V gene: TRBV5-4; J gene: TRBJ2-5; clone size: NA; D gene: TRBD1; CDR3 DNA: TGTGCCAGCAGCTTGAAAAGGGGGCTAGAGACCCAGTACTTC; CDR3 protein: CASSLKRGLETQYF
V gene: TRBV7-2; J gene: TRBJ2-7; clone size: NA; D gene: NA; CDR3 DNA: TGTGCCAGCAGCCCTGACAGAAGAACATACGAGCAGTACTTC; CDR3 protein: CASSPDRRTYEQYF
V gene: TRBV28; J gene: TRBJ2-7; clone size: NA; D gene: TRBD2; CDR3 DNA: TGTGCCAGCAGTAGTCCAGCGGGAGGGTCTAACGAGCAGTACTTC; CDR3 protein: CASSSPAGGSNEQYF
V gene: TRBV7-2; J gene: TRBJ2-7; clone size: NA; D gene: NA; CDR3 DNA: TGTGCCAGCAGCTTCCTCTCAGGGGCCTCCTACGAGCAGTACTTC; CDR3 protein: CASSFLSGASYEQYF
V gene: TRBV6-5; J gene: TRBJ1-2; clone size: NA; D gene: NA; CDR3 DNA: TGTGCCAGCAGTTACTCGCACGGTGACTATGGCTACACCTTC; CDR3 protein: CASSYSHGDYGYTF
V gene: TRBV6-5; J gene: TRBJ1-3; clone size: NA; D gene: NA; CDR3 DNA: TGTGCCAGCAGTTACTCTGGGAAAATTACTGGAAACACCATATATTTT; CDR3 protein: CASSYSGKITGNTIYF
V gene: TRBV7-8; J gene: TRBJ1-5; clone size: NA; D gene: TRBD1; CDR3 DNA: TGTGCCAGCAGCTGGACTCGGACAGGGGGAAGCAATCAGCCCCAGCATTTT; CDR3 protein: CASSWTRTGGSNQPQHF
V gene: TRBV19; J gene: TRBJ1-6; clone size: NA; D gene: TRBD1; CDR3 DNA: TGTGCCAGTAGTTTTAAATTCGGGACAGTAAATTCACCCCTCCACTTT; CDR3 protein: CASSFKFGTVNSPLHF
V gene: TRBV7-3; J gene: TRBJ2-7; clone size: NA; D gene: TRBD2; CDR3 DNA: TGTGCCAGCAGCCCACCGGGACTAGGGTACTACGAGCAGTACTTC; CDR3 protein: CASSPPGLGYYEQYF
V gene: TRBV15; J gene: TRBJ1-2; clone size: once; D gene: TRBD1; CDR3 DNA: TGTGCCACCAGCAGAGGACAGGGGGATGGCTACACCTTC; CDR3 protein: CATSRGQGDGYTF
V gene: TRBV7-9; J gene: TRBJ2-1; clone size: once; D gene: NA; CDR3 DNA: TGTGCCAGCAGGCCCAGGACGGGGGCGATAGAAAATGAGCAGTTCTTC; CDR3 protein: CASRPRTGAIENEQFF
V gene: TRBV19; J gene: TRBJ2-1; clone size: NA; D gene: TRBD2; CDR3 DNA: TGTGCCAGTAGTCAGGGACTAGCCGATGAGCAGTTCTTC; CDR3 protein: CASSQGLADEQFF
V gene: TRBV30; J gene: TRBJ2-7; clone size: NA; D gene: NA; CDR3 DNA: TGTGCCTGGGATGGGACAGCGGGATACGAGCAGTACTTC; CDR3 protein: CAWDGTAGYEQYF
V gene: TRBV11-2; J gene: TRBJ2-3; clone size: NA; D gene: NA; CDR3 DNA: TGTGCCAGCAGCCTAATAAATACGCAGTATTTT; CDR3 protein: CASSLINTQYF
V gene: TRBV5-6; J gene: TRBJ1-5; clone size: NA; D gene: TRBD1; CDR3 DNA: TGTGCCAGCAGCTGGTCGGGGACAGGGGAACAGCCCCAGCATTTT; CDR3 protein: CASSWSGTGEQPQHF
V gene: TRBV5-1; J gene: TRBJ1-2; clone size: NA; D gene: NA; CDR3 DNA: TGCGCCAGCAGCGACCAGACCGGGGCTATTGGCTACACCTTC; CDR3 protein: CASSDQTGAIGYTF
V gene: TRBV29-1; J gene: TRBJ1-5; clone size: once; D gene: TRBD1; CDR3 DNA: TGCAGCGTGGTCGGGACAGGGAATCAGCCCCAGCATTTT; CDR3 protein: CSVVGTGNQPQHF
V gene: TRBV19; J gene: TRBJ1-2; clone size: NA; D gene: NA; CDR3 DNA: TGTGCCAGTAGTGCCGGTTTCTATGGCTACACCTTC; CDR3 protein: CASSAGFYGYTF
V gene: TRBV9; J gene: TRBJ2-1; clone size: NA; D gene: NA; CDR3 DNA: TGTGCCAGCAGCCCGCGACACGAGGACAATGAGCAGTTCTTC; CDR3 protein: CASSPRHEDNEQFF
V gene: TRBV5-1; J gene: TRBJ2-7; clone size: NA; D gene: NA; CDR3 DNA: TGCGCCAGCAGCTTGTGGGGGTCAAGCTCCTACGAGCAGTACTTC; CDR3 protein: CASSLWGSSSYEQYF
V gene: TRBV7-3; J gene: TRBJ1-1; clone size: NA; D gene: TRBD1; CDR3 DNA: TGTGCCAGCAGCGATCAGGGGGTAAACACTGAAGCTTTCTTT; CDR3 protein: CASSDQGVNTEAFF
V gene: TRBV9; J gene: TRBJ2-1; clone size: once; D gene: TRBD1; CDR3 DNA: TGTGCCAGCAGCCCGGGGACAGGGTCCAATGAGCAGTTCTTC; CDR3 protein: CASSPGTGSNEQFF
V gene: TRBV5-4; J gene: TRBJ2-7; clone size: NA; D gene: TRBD2; CDR3 DNA: TGTGCCAGCAGCTTGGGACTAGCGGTCTACGAGCAGTACTTC; CDR3 protein: CASSLGLAVYEQYF
V gene: TRBV5-4; J gene: TRBJ2-5; clone size: NA; D gene: NA; CDR3 DNA: TGTGCCAGCAGCTCTTCAGACAGAAAAGAGACCCAGTACTTC; CDR3 protein: CASSSSDRKETQYF
V gene: TRBV11-2; J gene: TRBJ2-7; clone size: NA; D gene: TRBD2; CDR3 DNA: TGTGCCAGCAGCCCCCTACCCGGGAGGGCCGGGGCCTACGAGCAGTACTTC; CDR3 protein: CASSPLPGRAGAYEQYF
V gene: TRBV6-5; J gene: TRBJ1-3; clone size: few; D gene: NA; CDR3 DNA: TGTGCCAGCAGTTCCGCAAACACCATATATTTT; CDR3 protein: CASSSANTIYF